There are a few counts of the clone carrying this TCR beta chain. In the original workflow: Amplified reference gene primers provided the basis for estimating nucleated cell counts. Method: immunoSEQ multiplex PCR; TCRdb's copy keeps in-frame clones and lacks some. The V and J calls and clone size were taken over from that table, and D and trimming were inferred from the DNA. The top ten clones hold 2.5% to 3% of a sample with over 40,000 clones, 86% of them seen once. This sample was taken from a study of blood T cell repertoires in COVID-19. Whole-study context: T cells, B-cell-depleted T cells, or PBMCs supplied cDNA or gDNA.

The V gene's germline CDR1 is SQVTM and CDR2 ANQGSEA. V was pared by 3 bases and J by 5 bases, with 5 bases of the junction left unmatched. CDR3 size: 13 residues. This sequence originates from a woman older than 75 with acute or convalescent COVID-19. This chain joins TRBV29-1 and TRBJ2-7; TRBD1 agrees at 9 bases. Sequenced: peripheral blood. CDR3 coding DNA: TGCAGCGTTGAGGGACAGGGCATGGACGAGCAGTACTTC. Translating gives CSVEGQGMDEQYF.